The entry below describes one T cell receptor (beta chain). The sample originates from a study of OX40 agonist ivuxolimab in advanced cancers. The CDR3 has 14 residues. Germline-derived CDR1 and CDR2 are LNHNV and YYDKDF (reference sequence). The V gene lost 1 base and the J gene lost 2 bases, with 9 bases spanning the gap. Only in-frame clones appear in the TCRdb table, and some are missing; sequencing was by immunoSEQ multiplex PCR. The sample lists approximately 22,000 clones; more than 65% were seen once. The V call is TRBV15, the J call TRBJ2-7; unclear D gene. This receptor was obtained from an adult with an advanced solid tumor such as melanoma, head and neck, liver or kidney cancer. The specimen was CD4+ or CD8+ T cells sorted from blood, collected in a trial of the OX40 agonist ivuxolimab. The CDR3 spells CATSRAEAPYEQYF. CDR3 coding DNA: TGTGCCACCAGCAGAGCCGAGGCCCCCTACGAGCAGTACTTC. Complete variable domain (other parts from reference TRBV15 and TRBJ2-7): DAMVIQNPRYQVTQFGKPVTLSCSQTLNHNVMYWYQQKSSQAPKLLFHYYDKDFNNEADTPDNFQSRRPNTSFCFLDIRSPGLGDTAMYLCATSRAEAPYEQYFGPGTRLTVT.